Included here is one T cell receptor beta chain sequence, with context. Germline V gene data show CDR1 as LGHNA and CDR2 as YSLEER. The CDR3 totals 16 residues. V was pared by 0 bases and J by 8 bases, with 8 bases of the junction left unmatched. These data originate in a study of blood T cell repertoires in COVID-19. Overall study: The United States, Italy and Spain were the sources of the acute and convalescent COVID-19 samples. T cells, B-cell-depleted T cells, or PBMCs provided the cDNA or gDNA that served as material.

Original processing notes: Nucleated cell number was recorded as an estimate derived from reference gene primer amplification. Repertoires were generated with immunoSEQ multiplex PCR, while TCRdb's copy carries only in-frame clones and drops some. The V and J calls and the clone size are those of that table, but D and trimming were determined from the DNA. Seen here are about 150,000 clones, approximately 82% observed once, and the top ten hold nearly 10%. Source material: peripheral blood. The origin of this receptor is a woman aged 50 to 65 with acute or convalescent COVID-19. The rearrangement links TRBV4-3 to TRBJ2-2; 8 nucleotides align to TRBD2. CDR3 in DNA: TGCGCCAGCAGCCAAGAACTAGCGGCCCCCGGGGGGGAGCTGTTTTTT. Its translation: CASSQELAAPGGELFF.